These 28 T cell receptor beta chains came from one sample sequenced in a study of blood T cell repertoires in COVID-19. Assay: immunoSEQ multiplex PCR; the TCRdb copy retains only in-frame clones and omits some. The sample holds tens of thousands of clones, approximately 80% seen once. Sequences were obtained from PBMCs or T cells enriched from blood (not recorded which). These receptors all stem from a woman between 35 and 50 years old with acute COVID-19.

The V gene is TRBV9, the J gene TRBJ1-2; tentative D call: TRBD1 (6 bases). V was pared by 4 bases and J by 7 bases, with 14 bases between. CDR1 and CDR2 from the germline V gene are SGDLS and YYNGEE. The CDR3 loop spans 13 amino acids. CDR3 in amino acids: CASSQSGVAGYTF. The CDR3 DNA reads TGTGCCAGCAGCCAATCAGGGGTGGCTGGCTACACCTTC.

This chain uses TRBV12-3 or TRBV12-4 with TRBJ2-2; D is undetermined. The CDR3 is 13 amino acids. The ends were cut back, 5 bases at V and 5 bases at J, with 9 bases in the middle. DNA of the CDR3: TGTGCCAGCAGTGGGTCCAGGACCGGGGAGCTGTTTTTT. Amino acid sequence: CASSGSRTGELFF.

This clone has only a few counts. This sequence joins TRBV4-1 and TRBJ1-2; D gene unclear. V was trimmed by 1 base and J by 6 bases, leaving 18 bases between them. The germline gives CDR1 MGHRA, CDR2 YSYEKL. The CDR3 loop spans 16 amino acids. The CDR3 sequence is CASSQVGSVRQDGYTF. The DNA for the CDR3 is TGCGCCAGCAGCCAAGTTGGGTCAGTACGGCAGGATGGCTACACCTTC.

This chain uses TRBV5-8 with TRBJ2-7; 8 nucleotides agree with TRBD2. CDR3 length equals 11 residues. V lost 5 bases and J lost 5; bases outside the gene matches: 0. The germline V gene has CDR1 SGHTS and CDR2 YDEGEE. The CDR3 DNA reads as TGTGCCAGCAGACTAGCGGACGAGCAGTACTTC. Residues: CASRLADEQYF.

By frequency in the sample, this clone is medium-sized. Other DNA sequences within the sample encode an identical CDR3. The chain recombines TRBV5-4 with TRBJ2-2, with no clear D. Per the germline V gene, CDR1 is SGHNT and CDR2 is YYREEE (reference sequence). This CDR3 contains 14 residues. Trimming stripped 0 bases from V and 1 base from J, with 4 bases between. CDR3 residues: CASSLGLNTGELFF. CDR3 nucleotide sequence: TGTGCCAGCAGCTTGGGGCTGAACACCGGGGAGCTGTTTTTT.

This chain's CDR3 is CASSLNRGWKETQYF. CDR3 nucleotide sequence: TGTGCCAGCAGCTTAAACAGGGGTTGGAAGGAGACCCAGTACTTC. The rearrangement joins TRBV11-2 to TRBJ2-5; 7 positions match TRBD1. Germline V gene sequence: CDR1 SGHAT, CDR2 FQNNGV. Trimming cost V 2 bases and J 5 bases; bases outside gene matches: 8. The CDR3 loop spans 15 amino acids.

For the CDR3, the DNA is TGTGCCAGCCGGCCCGCTAGCGGCCCCTACGAGCAGTACTTC. It yields the protein CASRPASGPYEQYF. The V call is TRBV7-2, the J call TRBJ2-7; 7 bases match TRBD2. Germline V gene sequence: CDR1 SGHTA, CDR2 FQGNSA. The J segment lost 2 bases and the V segment lost 8 bases, leaving 9 bases of the junction unmatched. The CDR3 sequence is 14 residues long.

CDR3 protein: CASSGRGWDTQYF. CDR3 coding DNA: TGTGCCAGCAGTGGAAGGGGATGGGATACGCAGTATTTT. This sequence joins TRBV12-3 or TRBV12-4 and TRBJ2-3, with a tentative D call TRBD1 (5 bases). V shed 5 bases and J shed 6 bases, with 12 bases lying between them. There are 13 residues in the CDR3.

This chain uses TRBV5-4 with TRBJ1-2; a possible D gene is TRBD1 (5 bases). Trimming removed 1 base at V and 4 bases at J, with 11 bases between. CDR1 is SGHNT and CDR2 is YYREEE in the germline V gene (reference sequence). The CDR3 is 14 residues long. The CDR3 is CASSLKSTGYGYTF. The CDR3 DNA is TGTGCCAGCAGCTTGAAATCAACAGGCTATGGCTACACCTTC.

This chain connects TRBV19 to TRBJ1-4; D is possibly TRBD1 (5 bases). The CDR3 has 16 residues. Per the germline V gene, CDR1 is LNHDA and CDR2 is SQIVND (reference sequence). Trimming cost V 6 bases and J 0 bases, with 14 bases left between them. The CDR3 DNA follows: TGTGCCAGTAGCGCCTCAGGGTTTTCAACTAATGAAAAACTGTTTTTT. This sequence encodes CASSASGFSTNEKLFF.

In DNA, the CDR3 is TGTGCCAGCAGATCCCGACAGGGTGGCACTGAAGCTTTCTTT. The encoded protein is CASRSRQGGTEAFF. This chain uses TRBV6-5 with TRBJ1-1, with 7 bases fitting TRBD1. The CDR3 spans 14 residues. Unmatched junction bases numbered 8, after V lost 6 bases and J lost 4 bases. Looked up from germline, CDR1 is MNHEY and CDR2 is SVGAGI.

This chain uses TRBV28 with TRBJ2-7; possible D gene TRBD2, 6 bases. This CDR3 contains 17 residues. CDR1 and CDR2 (germline): MDHEN, SYDVKM. V was trimmed by 3 bases and J by 3 bases, leaving 21 bases between them. CDR3 coding DNA: TGTGCCAGCAGTTTTTCTGGCGAGCGGGTGAGGGACTACGAGCAGTACTTC. Amino acids: CASSFSGERVRDYEQYF.

The chain employs TRBV10-3 and TRBJ1-1; D uncertain. V gave up 6 bases and J gave up 3 bases, with 17 bases separating them. The CDR3 runs 15 residues. The germline V gene encodes CDR1 ENHRY and CDR2 SYGVKD. The CDR3 nucleotides are TGTGCCATCAGAGACCCCTCAGACGCGGACACTGAAGCTTTCTTT. Protein: CAIRDPSDADTEAFF.

The chain uses TRBV3-1 (or the pseudogene TRBV3-2) and TRBJ1-4; 9 bases fit TRBD1. Unmatched junction bases numbered 9, after V lost 2 bases and J lost 8 bases. This CDR3 spans 16 amino acids. Germline CDR1 and CDR2: LGHDT and YNNKEL (reference sequence). The CDR3 is CASSQRTGASGEKLFF. The CDR3 nucleotides read TGTGCCAGCAGCCAACGGACAGGGGCCTCTGGGGAAAAACTGTTTTTT.

The chain couples TRBV3-1 (or the pseudogene TRBV3-2) to TRBJ1-5; D uncertain. CDR3 length: 13 amino acids. Germline V CDR1 and CDR2: LGHDT, YNNKEL (reference sequence). Trimming cost V 0 bases and J 6 bases, with 6 bases left between them. The CDR3 protein is CASSQDVFQPQHF. The CDR3 DNA sequence: TGTGCCAGCAGCCAAGACGTATTTCAGCCCCAGCATTTT.

This chain uses TRBV5-4 with TRBJ2-7; a weak D match, TRBD2 (6 bases). Germline values: CDR1 SGHNT, CDR2 YYREEE (reference sequence). Trimming left V 3 bases short and J 4 bases short, with 8 bases between. The CDR3 runs to 12 residues. Here the CDR3 reads CASSWRDYEQYF. The CDR3 DNA reads TGTGCCAGCAGCTGGCGGGATTACGAGCAGTACTTC.

The CDR3 DNA sequence: TGTGCCATCAATACAGGGGGCAGGGATCAGCCCCAGCATTTT. Translation: CAINTGGRDQPQHF. This chain uses TRBV10-3 with TRBJ1-5, with 9 bases matching TRBD1. J was trimmed by 5 bases and V by 7 bases; bases with no gene match: 6. The CDR3 covers 14 residues. The germline V gene encodes CDR1 ENHRY and CDR2 SYGVKD.

The chain employs TRBV6-5 and TRBJ2-2; 8 bases agree with TRBD1. J was trimmed by 4 bases and V by 7 bases; bases with no gene match: 5. The germline V gene encodes CDR1 MNHEY and CDR2 SVGAGI. The CDR3 runs to 14 residues. CDR3 sequence (DNA): TGTGCCAGCAAATCACAGGGGGGCACCGGGGAGCTGTTTTTT. Translated, it gives CASKSQGGTGELFF.

The chain is built from TRBV29-1 and TRBJ1-4; D may be TRBD1 (6 bases). CDR1 SQVTM and CDR2 ANQGSEA come from the germline V gene. The CDR3 consists of 13 residues. Between the trimmed V and J ends, which lost 5 bases and 0 bases, there was a span of 7 bases. The chain's CDR3 is CSVPGATNEKLFF. As DNA, the CDR3 is TGCAGCGTTCCAGGGGCAACTAATGAAAAACTGTTTTTT.

The chain uses TRBV6-5 and TRBJ2-7; TRBD2 might be the D (5 bases). The V end was cut by 1 base, the J end by 3 bases, with 10 bases between. This CDR3 region has 14 residues. CDR1 is MNHEY, CDR2 SVGAGI, per germline. The CDR3 DNA is TGTGCCAGCAGTTACTATGGACTCATCTACGAGCAGTACTTC. Amino acids: CASSYYGLIYEQYF.

The chain couples TRBV7-9 to TRBJ1-1; the D is unclear. Trimming shortened V by 3 bases and J by 2 bases, and 10 bases separated the two germline ends. CDR1 and CDR2 from the germline V gene are SEHNR and FQNEAQ (reference sequence). The CDR3 is 14 amino acids. The CDR3 sequence is CASSFSGFNTEAFF. In nucleotides, the CDR3 is TGTGCCAGCAGCTTCTCGGGTTTTAACACTGAAGCTTTCTTT.

This clone was seen only a few times. The chain links TRBV6-6 to TRBJ1-6; 8 nucleotides match TRBD1. CDR1 and CDR2 (germline): MNHNY, SVGAGI (reference sequence). J gave up 0 bases and V 6 bases, and 19 bases lay outside the gene matches. This CDR3 contains 21 residues. CDR3 DNA: TGTGCCAGCAGCCCCTGGACAGGGAGAATTTTCTTTAGCTCCTATAATTCACCCCTCCACTTT. Translated: CASSPWTGRIFFSSYNSPLHF.

This chain connects TRBV6-6 to TRBJ1-1, with 7 bases that match TRBD1. Trimming cost V 5 bases and J 1 base; bases outside gene matches: 16. The CDR3 extends over 18 amino acids. CDR1 is MNHNY, CDR2 SVGAGI, per germline (reference sequence). CDR3 sequence (DNA): TGTGCCAGCAGTCGATCTAACTTAGGGGGACAGACGAACACTGAAGCTTTCTTT. Amino acid sequence: CASSRSNLGGQTNTEAFF.

The J gene is TRBJ1-5, the V gene TRBV6-5; D perhaps matches TRBD1 (5 bases). The V gene lost 6 bases and the J gene lost 3 bases, with 12 bases spanning the gap. CDR3 size: 14 residues. Germline assignment: CDR1 MNHEY and CDR2 SVGAGI. This CDR3 reads CASSLGGNNQPQHF. DNA of the CDR3: TGTGCCAGCAGCCTGGGGGGAAACAATCAGCCCCAGCATTTT.

This clone was seen at least ten times. This chain links TRBV3-1 (or the pseudogene TRBV3-2) with TRBJ1-3; D unresolved. The V and J ends lost 3 bases and 0 bases respectively, with 6 bases between them. CDR3 size: 14 residues. CDR1 and CDR2 from the germline V gene are LGHDT and YNNKEL (reference sequence). This CDR3 is CASSQAVSGNTIYF. Written as DNA, the CDR3 is TGTGCCAGCAGCCAGGCCGTCTCTGGAAACACCATATATTTT.

The rearrangement joins TRBV10-3 to TRBJ2-3; 7 positions agree with TRBD2. With 6 bases clipped from V and 1 base from J, the junction kept 1 base outside the gene matches. Germline CDR1 ENHRY, CDR2 SYGVKD. The CDR3 is made up of 13 amino acids. CDR3 sequence reads: CAIRAGGTDTQYF. CDR3 nucleotide sequence: TGTGCCATCAGGGCGGGGGGCACAGATACGCAGTATTTT.

This clone occurred a few times. The CDR3 nucleotides read TGTGCCACCAGCAGGGCTCTTGGGGCAGGGCAGCCCCAGCATTTT. Protein sequence: CATSRALGAGQPQHF. The chain uses TRBV15 and TRBJ1-5; tentatively, D is TRBD1 (5 bases). In germline, CDR1 is LNHNV, CDR2 YYDKDF (reference sequence). Between the trimmed V and J ends, which lost 3 bases and 7 bases, there was a span of 16 bases. This CDR3 is built from 15 residues.

This clone was observed a few times. The rearrangement links TRBV5-1 to TRBJ2-3, with D tentatively TRBD1 (5 bases). Germline CDR1 and CDR2: SGHRS and YFSETQ. Trimming left V 3 bases short and J 0 bases short, with 11 bases between. The CDR3 contains 15 residues. CDR3 in DNA: TGCGCCAGCAGCTCTCCAGACAGTAGCACAGATACGCAGTATTTT. Its protein product is CASSSPDSSTDTQYF.